The 22 T cell receptor beta chains below all came from one sample that was sequenced in a study of shared clonotypes between healthy human individuals. The repertoire was sequenced with immunoSEQ multiplex PCR; TCRdb's copy has only in-frame clones and lacks some. The data show about 2.4 million clones, under 95% seen once. Material: naive CD4+ T cells from PBMCs. The sample's subset: CD45RA+ positively selected. These receptor sequences come from a man aged 18 to 29 in good health. Some clones in this sample may be carry-over from other donors' samples.

The chain recombines TRBV30 with TRBJ2-2; TRBD2 matches 8 bases. The CDR3 is 18 amino acids. With 0 bases clipped from V and 0 bases from J, the junction kept 9 bases outside the gene matches. Per the germline V gene, CDR1 is GTSNPN and CDR2 is SVGIG (reference sequence). CDR3 in amino acids: CAWSVRTSGYTNTGELFF. CDR3 in DNA: TGTGCCTGGAGTGTACGAACTAGCGGATACACGAACACCGGGGAGCTGTTTTTT.

CDR3 coding DNA: TGTGCCAGCTCACCTACGGGAGGGGAGTCCGAGCAGTACTTC. Its protein is CASSPTGGESEQYF. The genes are TRBV18 and TRBJ2-7; TRBD2 matches 8 bases. CDR3 length: 14 residues. With V trimmed by 3 bases and J by 6 bases, 7 bases remained unmatched. Germline V gene data show CDR1 as KGHSH and CDR2 as LQKENI.

In its sample, this clone was seen once. Other DNA sequences within the sample encode an identical CDR3. This sequence joins TRBV9 and TRBJ2-1; TRBD2 aligns across 13 bases. This CDR3 comprises 16 residues. The germline gives CDR1 SGDLS, CDR2 YYNGEE. V trimming: 0 bases; J trimming: 7 bases; junction bases outside the gene matches: 4. CDR3 sequence: CASSVGLAGGINEQFF. In DNA form, the CDR3 reads TGTGCCAGCAGCGTAGGACTAGCGGGAGGAATAAATGAGCAGTTCTTC.

The chain has TRBV19 and TRBJ2-6, with TRBD1 as a possible D gene (5 bases). CDR1 is LNHDA, CDR2 SQIVND, per germline (reference sequence). The CDR3 spans 17 residues. The V end lost 4 bases, the J end lost 2 bases, and 15 bases lay between the germline ends. In nucleotides, the CDR3 is TGTGCCAGTAGTACAGGTGCTACAGGCGCTGGGGCCAACGTCCTGACTTTC. Translating gives CASSTGATGAGANVLTF.

The rearrangement joins TRBV28 to TRBJ2-7; no definite D call. This CDR3 contains 15 residues. With 8 bases removed from V and 0 bases from J, the gap between germline ends came to 17 bases. CDR1 and CDR2 (germline): MDHEN, SYDVKM. The CDR3 coding sequence is TGTGCCAGCGGATTCGGGCGCGTTAGCTCCTACGAGCAGTACTTC. Encoded protein: CASGFGRVSSYEQYF.

V usage is TRBV28 and J usage is TRBJ1-2; TRBD1 might be the D (5 bases). V gave up 5 bases and J gave up 0 bases, with 13 bases separating them. CDR1 is MDHEN, CDR2 SYDVKM, per germline. The CDR3 runs to 15 residues. In DNA form, the CDR3 reads TGTGCCAGCAGTACGGGGGGGACCCCTAACTATGGCTACACCTTC. It translates to CASSTGGTPNYGYTF.

V is TRBV29-1 and J is TRBJ1-4, with TRBD1 identical over 9 bases. The trim removed 6 bases at V and 6 bases at J, leaving 5 bases unmatched. Germline V lookup: CDR1 SQVTM, CDR2 ANQGSEA. This CDR3 has 13 amino acids. The CDR3 DNA reads TGCAGCGTGTCCGGGACAGGGCATGAAAAACTGTTTTTT. Amino acid sequence: CSVSGTGHEKLFF.

This chain uses TRBV18 with TRBJ1-2; 7 bases align to TRBD1. CDR1 KGHSH and CDR2 LQKENI come from the germline V gene. V lost 6 bases and J lost 3; bases outside the gene matches: 4. The CDR3 contains 13 residues. In DNA form, the CDR3 reads TGTGCCAGCTCGCAACAGGGGTACTATGGCTACACCTTC. This codes for CASSQQGYYGYTF.

The chain carries TRBV11-2 and TRBJ2-3, with 10 bases matching TRBD1. The CDR3 spans 15 residues. Germline assignment: CDR1 SGHAT and CDR2 FQNNGV. V lost 5 bases to trimming and J lost 5 bases; unmatched junction nucleotides: 7. CDR3 bases: TGTGCCAGCAGCACACGGACAGGGGGTGTAGATACGCAGTATTTT. Translated: CASSTRTGGVDTQYF. The complete variable domain, with remaining parts taken from reference TRBV11-2 and TRBJ2-3, reads EAGVAQSPRYKIIEKRQSVAFWCNPISGHATLYWYQQILGQGPKLLIQFQNNGVVDDSQLPKDRFSAERLKGVDSTLKIQPAKLEDSAVYLCASSTRTGGVDTQYFGPGTRLTVL.

The V and J genes are TRBV5-6 and TRBJ2-6, with D tentatively TRBD1 (6 bases). Between the trimmed V and J ends, which lost 6 bases and 1 base, there was a span of 11 bases. The CDR3 is 15 residues long. CDR1 and CDR2 (germline): SGHDT, YYEEEE. The CDR3 loop is CASIVRGSGANVLTF. The CDR3 DNA reads TGTGCCAGCATCGTGAGGGGGTCTGGGGCCAACGTCCTGACTTTC.

The V and J genes are TRBV28 and TRBJ2-3; 9 bases align to TRBD2. The CDR3 consists of 16 residues. J was trimmed by 4 bases and V by 8 bases; bases with no gene match: 13. Germline V gives CDR1 MDHEN, CDR2 SYDVKM. CDR3 bases: TGTGCCAGCTTACCTTTAGCGGGAGAGGGGGCAGATACGCAGTATTTT. This gives the protein CASLPLAGEGADTQYF. The entire variable domain, with the rest obtained from reference TRBV28 and TRBJ2-3, is as follows: DVKVTQSSRYLVKRTGEKVFLECVQDMDHENMFWYRQDPGLGLRLIYFSYDVKMKEKGDIPEGYSVSREKKERFSLILESASTNQTSMYLCASLPLAGEGADTQYFGPGTRLTVL.

In this sample, this clone turned up once. V is TRBV18 and J is TRBJ2-1; D remains ambiguous. Germline-derived CDR1 and CDR2 are KGHSH and LQKENI. This CDR3 is built from 15 residues. Trimming cost V 4 bases and J 0 bases, with 10 bases left between them. The CDR3 DNA follows: TGTGCCAGCTCACAGGGCAGTAGCTCCTACAATGAGCAGTTCTTC. Its protein product is CASSQGSSSYNEQFF.

Details on this clone: This same CDR3 is encoded by further DNA sequences in the sample. V usage is TRBV9 and J usage is TRBJ2-3; unclear D gene. CDR3 length: 13 residues. Germline CDR1 SGDLS, CDR2 YYNGEE. V was shortened by 0 bases and J by 2 bases, with 4 bases between the two germline ends. This CDR3 is CASSVESTDTQYF. The CDR3 region has the DNA TGTGCCAGCAGCGTAGAGTCCACAGATACGCAGTATTTT.

The chain employs TRBV18 and TRBJ1-1, with D unresolved. Per germline, CDR1 KGHSH and CDR2 LQKENI. This CDR3 is 15 amino acids long. Trimming took off 2 bases at V and 1 base at J, with 11 bases between the two ends. CDR3 nucleotides: TGTGCCAGCTCACCAATTTCAGGCCAGAACACTGAAGCTTTCTTT. Translating it yields CASSPISGQNTEAFF.

This clone appeared once. The rearrangement uses TRBV12-1 and TRBJ2-7; TRBD2, as called in the table, went unchecked against the DNA. TRBV12-1 is recorded as a pseudogene. The CDR3 runs to 14 residues. The CDR3 is CASTVYCGNYEQYF. The CDR3 DNA reads as TGTGCCAGCACCGTCTATTGCGGGAACTACGAGCAGTACTTC.

This clone was counted only a few times. The rearrangement joins TRBV2 to TRBJ1-1; D gene ambiguous. CDR3 length: 11 residues. V was trimmed by 5 bases and J by 3 bases, leaving 4 bases between them. Germline V gives CDR1 SNHLY, CDR2 FYNNEI. The CDR3 nucleotides read TGTGCCAGCAGTTTAGACACTGAAGCTTTCTTT. The encoded protein is CASSLDTEAFF.

The chain joins TRBV5-6 to TRBJ1-1; perhaps TRBD1 as D (5 bases). The CDR3 is 15 amino acids. V shed 4 bases and J shed 2 bases, with 15 bases lying between them. From germline, CDR1 is SGHDT and CDR2 YYEEEE. The CDR3 DNA reads TGTGCCAGCAGCCCTACCGGGACGGGTAACACTGAAGCTTTCTTT. Its translation: CASSPTGTGNTEAFF. The whole variable domain, remainder taken from reference TRBV5-6 and TRBJ1-1, is DAGVTQSPTHLIKTRGQQVTLRCSPKSGHDTVSWYQQALGQGPQFIFQYYEEEERQRGNFPDRFSGHQFPNYSSELNVNALLLGDSALYLCASSPTGTGNTEAFFGQGTRLTVV.

V and J are TRBV5-1 and TRBJ2-5; D is possibly TRBD1 (5 bases). The length of the CDR3 is 18 residues. The V end lost 4 bases, the J end lost 1 base, and 23 bases lay between the germline ends. From germline, CDR1 is SGHRS and CDR2 YFSETQ. CDR3: CASSPLGKGQRIQETQYF. The CDR3 nucleotides read TGCGCCAGCAGCCCGCTAGGTAAGGGGCAGAGGATCCAAGAGACCCAGTACTTC.

The chain links TRBV28 to TRBJ2-3, with D perhaps TRBD2 (6 bases). Trimming left V 3 bases short and J 1 base short, with 14 bases between. Germline V CDR1 and CDR2: MDHEN, SYDVKM. The CDR3 is 16 residues long. CDR3 DNA: TGTGCCAGCAGTTTGTCCGGACTACTGGGCACAGATACGCAGTATTTT. Protein product: CASSLSGLLGTDTQYF.

The chain uses TRBV11-2 and TRBJ2-3, with D possibly TRBD1 on 6 matching bases. The V gene lost 5 bases and the J gene lost 5 bases, with 20 bases spanning the gap. This CDR3 has 16 amino acids. The germline gives CDR1 SGHAT, CDR2 FQNNGV. The DNA of the CDR3 is TGTGCCAGCAGCCCAAAGACAGGTGGCCCGTTAGATACGCAGTATTTT. Protein product: CASSPKTGGPLDTQYF.

The chain joins TRBV28 to TRBJ2-3; D tentatively fits TRBD1 or TRBD2 (6 bases each). Trimming took 2 bases from V and 6 from J, leaving 15 bases between them. The CDR3 spans 15 residues. Germline CDR1 MDHEN, CDR2 SYDVKM. This CDR3 is CASSLGGQGGDTQYF. The CDR3 nucleotides read TGTGCCAGCAGTTTAGGAGGGCAAGGGGGGGATACGCAGTATTTT.

The J gene is TRBJ2-1, the V gene TRBV2; TRBD1 agrees at 7 bases. The CDR3 extends over 15 amino acids. V shed 6 bases and J 6 bases; nucleotides not matched to a gene: 11. Per the germline V gene, CDR1 is SNHLY and CDR2 is FYNNEI. In DNA, the CDR3 is TGTGCCAGCAGACCGACAGGGTTGAGGGCCAATGAGCAGTTCTTC. Translation: CASRPTGLRANEQFF.